Listed below are T cell receptor beta chains from one sample, sequenced in a study of response to subunit inactivated influenza vaccine. Each CDR3 protein gets one entry after TCRdb re-called the RT-PCR reads with MiXCR. The sample has over 800,000 distinct CDR3 sequences; approximately 22% are singletons. Sequenced material: PBMCs from blood, taken 5 days after vaccination. The receptor set was obtained from a man aged 45-60 years who received an inactivated influenza vaccine. Both conserved end residues are part of each CDR3.

j_gene: TRBJ2-3; v_gene: TRBV5-1; CDR3aa: CASSLGLAEDTDTQYF
j_gene: TRBJ1-2; v_gene: TRBV6-5; CDR3aa: CASSYSVRGNYGYTF
j_gene: TRBJ1-6; v_gene: TRBV20-1; CDR3aa: CSARATGTGNSPLHF
j_gene: TRBJ2-7; v_gene: TRBV7-2; CDR3aa: CASSFRGSSSYEQYF
j_gene: TRBJ2-2; v_gene: TRBV29-1; CDR3aa: CSVDAGLNTGELFF
j_gene: TRBJ2-3; v_gene: TRBV5-1; CDR3aa: CASSLTGPTDTQYF
j_gene: TRBJ2-1; v_gene: TRBV15; CDR3aa: CATSRGGALSSYNEQFF
j_gene: TRBJ2-1; v_gene: TRBV28; CDR3aa: CATQDRGYENEQFF
j_gene: TRBJ2-3; v_gene: TRBV11-2; CDR3aa: CASSLPELAASTDTQYF
j_gene: TRBJ2-5; v_gene: TRBV6-1; CDR3aa: CASSEPRDSPLGTQYF
j_gene: TRBJ1-1; v_gene: TRBV12-3/TRBV12-4; CDR3aa: CASSLAWDTEAFF
j_gene: TRBJ1-6; v_gene: TRBV28; CDR3aa: CASSLPDDSYNSPLHF
j_gene: TRBJ2-7; v_gene: TRBV27; CDR3aa: CASKPDPWFEAEQYF
j_gene: TRBJ2-2; v_gene: TRBV28; CDR3aa: CASSLRQGGRGVGELFF
j_gene: TRBJ2-7; v_gene: TRBV6-5; CDR3aa: CASSTTVGEQYF
j_gene: TRBJ2-7; v_gene: TRBV7-2; CDR3aa: CASSLVPSGSYEQYF
j_gene: TRBJ2-1; v_gene: TRBV20-1; CDR3aa: CSARDSGLAGHNEQFF
j_gene: TRBJ2-1; v_gene: TRBV6-2/TRBV6-3; CDR3aa: CASSYSASGRTNEQFF
j_gene: TRBJ1-5; v_gene: TRBV12-3/TRBV12-4; CDR3aa: CASSLADNQPQHF
j_gene: TRBJ1-2; v_gene: TRBV12-3/TRBV12-4; CDR3aa: CASRPLGGDGYTF